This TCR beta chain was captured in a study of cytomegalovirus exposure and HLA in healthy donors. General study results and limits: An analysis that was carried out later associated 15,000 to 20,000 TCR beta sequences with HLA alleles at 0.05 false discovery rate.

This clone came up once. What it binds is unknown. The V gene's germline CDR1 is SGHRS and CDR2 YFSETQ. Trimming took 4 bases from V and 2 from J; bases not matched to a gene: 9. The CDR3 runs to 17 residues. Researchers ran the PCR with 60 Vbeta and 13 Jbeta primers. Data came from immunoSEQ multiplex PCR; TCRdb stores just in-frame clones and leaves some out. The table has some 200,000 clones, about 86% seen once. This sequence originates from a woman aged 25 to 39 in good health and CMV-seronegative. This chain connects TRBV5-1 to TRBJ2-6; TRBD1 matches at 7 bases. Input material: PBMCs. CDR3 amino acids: CASSKMGQNTGANVLTF. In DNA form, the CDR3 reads TGCGCCAGCAGCAAAATGGGACAGAACACTGGGGCCAACGTCCTGACTTTC.